These 5 T cell receptor beta chains were all obtained from the same sample, sequenced in a study of blood T cell repertoires in COVID-19. Produced via immunoSEQ multiplex PCR; TCRdb's table is partial and in-frame only. This table has some 190,000 clones, roughly 84% appearing once. Input material: PBMCs or T cells enriched from blood (not recorded which). Receptor source: a woman in her 30s who had been exposed to COVID-19.

J is TRBJ2-1 and V is TRBV5-1; 9 bases align to TRBD2. CDR1 and CDR2 from the germline V gene are SGHRS and YFSETQ. V shed 4 bases, J shed 5 bases, and the junction held 19 bases outside the gene matches. The CDR3 extends over 19 amino acids. Here the CDR3 reads CASSRESPFSGGQHNEQFF. Written as DNA, the CDR3 is TGCGCCAGCAGCCGAGAGAGCCCCTTTAGCGGGGGCCAACACAATGAGCAGTTCTTC.

To note about this clone: Other nucleotide sequences in the sample specify the same CDR3. This chain connects TRBV6-4 to TRBJ2-3, with TRBD2 as a possible D gene (6 bases). Germline CDR1 is MRHNA and CDR2 is SNTAGT. V was clipped by 3 bases and J by 0 bases, with 7 bases between them. The length of the CDR3 is 14 residues. CDR3 amino acids: CASSEAGSTDTQYF. CDR3 DNA: TGTGCCAGCAGTGAGGCGGGGAGCACAGATACGCAGTATTTT.

This clone has a single count. The chain uses TRBV10-3 and TRBJ1-2; 7 bases fit TRBD1. The CDR3 has 14 amino acids. The trim removed 1 base at V and 8 bases at J, leaving 7 bases unmatched. From germline, CDR1 is ENHRY and CDR2 SYGVKD. CDR3 protein: CAISEWDSTRGYTF. The CDR3 nucleotides read TGTGCCATCAGTGAGTGGGACAGCACTAGGGGCTACACCTTC.

The rearrangement joins TRBV11-3 to TRBJ1-2; possible D gene TRBD1, 6 bases. CDR1 SGHNT and CDR2 YENEEA come from the germline V gene. CDR3 size: 15 residues. V lost 2 bases, J lost 1 base, and 11 bases lay in between. CDR3 in DNA: TGTGCCAGCAGCTTAAGGACAGACTTTAACTATGGCTACACCTTC. Its protein product is CASSLRTDFNYGYTF.

This chain uses TRBV25-1 with TRBJ1-3; a weak D match, TRBD1 (6 bases). The V gene's germline CDR1 is MGHDK and CDR2 SYGVNS. The CDR3 spans 14 residues. Trimming stripped 9 bases from V and 0 bases from J, with 12 bases between. The CDR3 region is CASQGTHSGNTIYF. The CDR3 coding sequence is TGTGCCAGTCAAGGGACACACTCTGGAAACACCATATATTTT.